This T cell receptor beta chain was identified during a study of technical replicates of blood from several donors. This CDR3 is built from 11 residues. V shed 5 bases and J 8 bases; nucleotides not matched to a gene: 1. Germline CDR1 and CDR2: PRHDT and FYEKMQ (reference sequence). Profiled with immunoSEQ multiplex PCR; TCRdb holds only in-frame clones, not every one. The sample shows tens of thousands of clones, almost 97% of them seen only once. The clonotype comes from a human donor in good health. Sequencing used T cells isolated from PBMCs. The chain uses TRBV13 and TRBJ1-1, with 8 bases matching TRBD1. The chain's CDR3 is CASSRDREAFF. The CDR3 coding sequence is TGTGCCAGCAGCCGGGACAGGGAAGCTTTCTTT.